These 31 T cell receptor beta chains share one sample of origin, sequenced in a study of CD8 T cells in Susac syndrome (dated by TCRdb to between 2018 and 2021). Library preparation used the immunoSEQ multiplex PCR assay. RNA was extracted using the RNeasy kit, and roughly 0.45 to 1 microgram was reverse transcribed with random hexamers. The raw public data were reprocessed by TCRdb itself: fastp quality trimming at Q25, MiXCR clonotype calling, in-frame beta chains only. Every distinct CDR3 protein forms one entry, paired with its most common genes and DNA. The table for this sample lists 150,000 or so distinct CDR3 sequences; 90% to 97% of them were counted only once. Around 0.13% of the sample lies in the top ten. The sequenced sample was CD4+ T cells from PBMCs. These receptors originate from a human donor with Susac syndrome.

The chain combines TRBV24-1 with TRBJ2-1, with unresolved D. The CDR3 runs 17 residues. Germline V lookup: CDR1 KGHDR, CDR2 SFDVKD. V gave up 2 bases and J gave up 5 bases, with 18 bases separating them. The CDR3 reads CATSDSPRAGIHNEQFF. CDR3 nucleotide sequence: TGTGCCACCAGTGATTCGCCTCGGGCTGGGATCCACAATGAGCAGTTCTTC.

The chain has TRBV6-5 and TRBJ1-5; TRBD1 agrees at 10 bases. The germline V gene encodes CDR1 MNHEY and CDR2 SVGAGI. The CDR3 runs to 21 residues. V shed 1 base, J shed 1 base, and the junction held 16 bases outside the gene matches. CDR3 region: CASSYLIPGTGAPRSNQPQHF. CDR3 DNA sequence: TGTGCCAGCAGTTACTTAATCCCCGGGACAGGGGCACCCAGGAGCAATCAGCCCCAGCATTTT.

This clonotype was counted a few times. The rearrangement uses TRBV7-9 and TRBJ2-6; D not resolved. The germline gives CDR1 SEHNR, CDR2 FQNEAQ (reference sequence). CDR3 length: 14 amino acids. V shed 5 bases and J shed 0 bases, with 5 bases lying between them. DNA of the CDR3: TGTGCCAGCAGCCCCAGCTCTGGGGCCAACGTCCTGACTTTC. Amino acid sequence: CASSPSSGANVLTF.

The chain combines TRBV30 with TRBJ2-7; the D is unclear. The CDR3 covers 13 residues. CDR1 is GTSNPN and CDR2 is SVGIG in the germline V gene (reference sequence). The V and J ends lost 2 bases and 2 bases respectively, with 10 bases between them. CDR3 in amino acids: CAWSPDTPYEQYF. CDR3 DNA: TGTGCCTGGAGTCCTGACACTCCCTACGAGCAGTACTTC.

This clonotype has just one count. V usage is TRBV7-3 and J usage is TRBJ2-1; TRBD2 matches 16 bases. Germline V gene sequence: CDR1 SGHTA, CDR2 FQGTGA. The CDR3 extends over 18 amino acids. V lost 2 bases, J lost 2 bases, and 3 bases stayed unmatched. CDR3 nucleotides: TGTGCCAGCAGCTTACAGGGACTAGCGGGGGGGACCTACAATGAGCAGTTCTTC. This translates into CASSLQGLAGGTYNEQFF.

The chain joins TRBV28 to TRBJ2-1, with 8 bases lining up with TRBD1. The length of the CDR3 is 17 residues. Losses at the gene ends were 5 bases for V and 1 base for J; bases not matched to a gene: 10. Germline assignment: CDR1 MDHEN and CDR2 SYDVKM. The DNA of the CDR3 is TGTGCCAGCAGTCCTCAGGGGGCGGTTGCTTCCTACAATGAGCAGTTCTTC. This gives the protein CASSPQGAVASYNEQFF.

The V gene is TRBV24-1, the J gene TRBJ2-1; 7 nucleotides agree with TRBD2. Trimming at V came to 6 bases and at J to 2 bases, leaving 3 bases not matched to a gene. In germline, CDR1 is KGHDR, CDR2 SFDVKD. The CDR3 totals 14 residues. CDR3 sequence reads: CATSPGGTYNEQFF. The CDR3 DNA reads as TGTGCCACCAGTCCGGGGGGAACCTACAATGAGCAGTTCTTC.

This clonotype has just one count. The chain carries TRBV2 and TRBJ1-5, with 10 bases fitting TRBD1. J lost 3 bases, V lost 6 bases, and 2 bases had no gene match. Per germline, CDR1 SNHLY and CDR2 FYNNEI. This CDR3 has 14 residues. CDR3 residues: CASSGTGANQPQHF. Written as DNA, the CDR3 is TGTGCCAGCAGCGGGACAGGGGCCAATCAGCCCCAGCATTTT.

The rearrangement uses TRBV20-1 and TRBJ2-7, with TRBD2 as a possible D gene (6 bases). CDR1 is DFQATT, CDR2 SNEGSKA, per germline (reference sequence). The ends were cut back, 8 bases at V and 3 bases at J, with 14 bases in the middle. The CDR3 is 12 amino acids. CDR3 loop: CSTQTSSYEQYV. CDR3 nucleotides: TGCAGTACTCAAACTAGCAGCTACGAGCAGTACGTC.

This chain uses TRBV5-4 with TRBJ2-5; D is perhaps TRBD1 (6 bases). Germline CDR1 SGHNT, CDR2 YYREEE (reference sequence). This CDR3 has 14 residues. The germline V and J ends were trimmed by 6 bases and 5 bases, with 17 bases remaining between them. CDR3 protein: CASNLRGTIETQYF. DNA of the CDR3: TGTGCCAGCAATCTGAGGGGGACGATCGAGACCCAGTACTTC.

This chain joins TRBV20-1 and TRBJ2-3; D call uncertain. V lost 2 bases, J lost 4 bases, and 7 bases lay in between. Germline values: CDR1 DFQATT, CDR2 SNEGSKA (reference sequence). The CDR3 runs 12 residues. CDR3 loop: CSARPNSDTQYF. CDR3 bases: TGCAGTGCTAGACCGAATTCAGATACGCAGTATTTT.

V usage is TRBV6-5 and J usage is TRBJ1-2; 9 nucleotides agree with TRBD1. Trimming removed 6 bases from V and 3 bases from J; junction bases left unmatched: 8. Germline V lookup: CDR1 MNHEY, CDR2 SVGAGI. The length of the CDR3 is 15 residues. The CDR3 spells CASSSPGQGYYGYTF. Written as DNA, the CDR3 is TGTGCCAGCAGCTCCCCGGGACAGGGCTACTATGGCTACACCTTC.

The CDR3 is CASSPMPLNTGELFF. The CDR3 DNA sequence: TGTGCCAGCAGTCCCATGCCCCTAAACACCGGGGAGCTGTTTTTT. The V gene is TRBV12-3 or TRBV12-4, the J gene TRBJ2-2; D not resolved. The CDR3 is 15 amino acids. The V end was cut by 5 bases, the J end by 2 bases, with 12 bases between.

V and J are TRBV30 and TRBJ2-1; 8 bases are shared with TRBD2. V shed 2 bases and J 9 bases; nucleotides not matched to a gene: 12. Germline V gene sequence: CDR1 GTSNPN, CDR2 SVGIG (reference sequence). CDR3 length equals 15 residues. CDR3 region: CAWSLTPGTRGEQFF. The DNA for the CDR3 is TGTGCCTGGAGTCTCACTCCCGGGACTAGGGGTGAGCAGTTCTTC.

This sequence joins TRBV29-1 and TRBJ2-7; D may be TRBD1 (5 bases). The V gene lost 0 bases and the J gene lost 2 bases, with 5 bases spanning the gap. Germline V CDR1 and CDR2: SQVTM, ANQGSEA. The CDR3 loop spans 12 amino acids. The CDR3 DNA sequence: TGCAGCGTTGAAGAGGGGCCCTACGAGCAGTACTTC. This sequence encodes CSVEEGPYEQYF.

V gene TRBV27 combines with J gene TRBJ1-2; TRBD1 matches at 8 bases. CDR3 length equals 12 residues. After removal of 5 bases from V and 8 bases from J, the junction contained 4 bases not matched to a gene. Germline assignment: CDR1 MNHEY and CDR2 SMNVEV (reference sequence). CDR3 sequence reads: CASSLDRVGYTF. The CDR3 coding sequence is TGTGCCAGCAGTCTGGACAGGGTCGGCTACACCTTC.

This CDR3 is CASSSRDPLKKRGAESNEQFF. CDR3 DNA sequence: TGCGCCAGCAGCTCTAGAGACCCCCTCAAGAAGAGGGGGGCCGAGAGCAATGAGCAGTTCTTC. This chain uses TRBV5-1 with TRBJ2-1, with D perhaps assigned TRBD1 or TRBD2 (6 bases each). V lost 3 bases to trimming and J lost 6 bases, with 34 bases between them. The CDR3 covers 21 residues. CDR1 and CDR2 from the germline V gene are SGHRS and YFSETQ.

V is TRBV15 and J is TRBJ2-5, with D hard to call. The ends were cut back, 3 bases at V and 5 bases at J, with 13 bases in the middle. This CDR3 is built from 14 residues. Looked up from germline, CDR1 is LNHNV and CDR2 is YYDKDF (reference sequence). CDR3 bases: TGTGCCACCAGCAGCTTGCAGATGCTGGAGACCCAGTACTTC. Protein product: CATSSLQMLETQYF.

The rearrangement joins TRBV5-6 to TRBJ2-1; TRBD1 matches 7 bases. The germline CDR1 and CDR2 sequences are SGHDT and YYEEEE. V lost 4 bases and J lost 7; bases outside the gene matches: 5. The CDR3 sequence is 13 residues long. The CDR3 protein is CASSRIQGNEQFF. The CDR3 DNA sequence: TGTGCCAGCAGCCGTATACAGGGGAATGAGCAGTTCTTC.

The rearrangement joins TRBV10-2 to TRBJ2-3; 8 bases fit TRBD2. Trimming removed 3 bases from V and 2 bases from J; junction bases left unmatched: 7. The germline V gene has CDR1 WSHSY and CDR2 SAAADI. The length of the CDR3 is 16 residues. The CDR3 here is CASSDYGSGDTDTQYF. CDR3 sequence (DNA): TGCGCCAGCAGTGACTACGGTAGCGGGGACACAGATACGCAGTATTTT.

The V gene is TRBV29-1, the J gene TRBJ1-1, with D tentatively TRBD1 (5 bases). Trimming took 5 bases from V and 0 from J, leaving 16 bases between them. CDR1 is SQVTM, CDR2 ANQGSEA, per germline. CDR3 size: 15 residues. The DNA for the CDR3 is TGCAGCGTTTCAGGCAGGGTTTCTATGAACACTGAAGCTTTCTTT. Its translation: CSVSGRVSMNTEAFF.

This clonotype came up once. The chain combines TRBV20-1 with TRBJ2-3, with TRBD2 matching 13 bases. Per germline, CDR1 DFQATT and CDR2 SNEGSKA (reference sequence). V trimming: 5 bases; J trimming: 0 bases; junction bases outside the gene matches: 5. The CDR3 consists of 16 residues. CDR3: CSAGTSGTFSTDTQYF. The CDR3 DNA reads TGCAGTGCTGGGACTAGCGGGACTTTTAGCACAGATACGCAGTATTTT.

This rearrangement joins TRBV20-1 to TRBJ2-1; the match to TRBD2 covers 9 bases. CDR3 length equals 13 residues. V shed 7 bases, J shed 7 bases, and the junction held 8 bases outside the gene matches. Germline CDR1 and CDR2: DFQATT and SNEGSKA (reference sequence). The CDR3 loop is CSVPRLAVNEQFF. CDR3 nucleotide sequence: TGCAGTGTCCCCAGACTAGCGGTAAATGAGCAGTTCTTC.

The rearrangement uses TRBV7-6 and TRBJ2-1, with TRBD2 as a possible D gene (6 bases). The CDR3 runs to 16 residues. Trimming shortened V by 1 base and J by 4 bases, and 14 bases separated the two germline ends. The germline CDR1 and CDR2 sequences are SGHVS and FNYEAQ. The CDR3 DNA reads TGTGCCAGCAGCTTAGAAGGGGCGGGGCCATACAATGAGCAGTTCTTC. This gives the protein CASSLEGAGPYNEQFF.

The CDR3 loop is CSAREGRGRNEKLFF. DNA for the CDR3: TGCAGTGCTAGAGAAGGCAGGGGGCGGAATGAAAAACTGTTTTTT. The chain is built from TRBV20-1 and TRBJ1-4; the match to TRBD1 covers 8 bases. Germline-derived CDR1 and CDR2 are DFQATT and SNEGSKA (reference sequence). The CDR3 is made up of 15 amino acids. V dropped 0 bases and J dropped 5; count of bases not matched to a gene: 5.

This clonotype was seen only once. The V call is TRBV25-1, the J call TRBJ1-2; D unclear. Germline V gene sequence: CDR1 MGHDK, CDR2 SYGVNS. V was trimmed by 5 bases and J by 5 bases, leaving 15 bases between them. This CDR3 spans 14 amino acids. The CDR3 sequence is CASSRPGQEYGYTF. CDR3 nucleotides: TGTGCCAGCAGTAGGCCAGGCCAGGAGTATGGCTACACCTTC.

The chain joins TRBV7-2 to TRBJ2-3; D call uncertain. CDR1 SGHTA and CDR2 FQGNSA come from the germline V gene. The germline V and J ends were trimmed by 2 bases and 4 bases, with 10 bases remaining between them. This CDR3 region has 14 residues. This CDR3 reads CASSLPTVSDTQYF. The CDR3, as DNA: TGTGCCAGCAGCTTACCGACGGTTTCAGATACGCAGTATTTT. Looking up the rest from reference TRBV7-2 and TRBJ2-3 gives the full variable domain: GAGVSQSPSNKVTEKGKDVELRCDPISGHTALYWYRQSLGQGLEFLIYFQGNSAPDKSGLPSDRFSAERTGGSVSTLTIQRTQQEDSAVYLCASSLPTVSDTQYFGPGTRLTVL.

The V gene is TRBV2, the J gene TRBJ2-4, with D maybe TRBD1 (6 bases). Germline-derived CDR1 and CDR2 are SNHLY and FYNNEI. The length of the CDR3 is 12 residues. Trimming took 5 bases from V and 8 from J, leaving 10 bases between them. The CDR3 is CASSTGLHIQYF. CDR3 bases: TGTGCCAGCAGTACAGGGTTGCACATTCAGTACTTC.

This chain uses TRBV7-9 with TRBJ2-3; D is perhaps TRBD2 (5 bases). Germline lookup yields CDR1 SEHNR and CDR2 FQNEAQ (reference sequence). CDR3 length: 14 amino acids. Trimming shortened V by 2 bases and J by 5 bases, and 11 bases separated the two germline ends. CDR3 residues: CASSLKGRGDTQYF. CDR3 in DNA: TGTGCCAGCAGCTTAAAGGGCCGGGGAGATACGCAGTATTTT.

The chain is built from TRBV6-7 and TRBJ2-2, with TRBD1 identical over 8 bases. TRBV6-7 is known as an ORF, though its function is uncertain. V lost 0 bases and J lost 0; bases outside the gene matches: 3. The CDR3 runs 17 residues. The CDR3 nucleotides read TGTGCCAGCAGTTACTCGACGACAGGGGCGAACACCGGGGAGCTGTTTTTT. Amino acid sequence: CASSYSTTGANTGELFF.

The chain has TRBV5-1 and TRBJ2-7, with 10 bases aligning to TRBD2. CDR3 length: 14 residues. Germline V lookup: CDR1 SGHRS, CDR2 YFSETQ. V gave up 3 bases and J gave up 1 base; unmatched junction bases: 1. The DNA of the CDR3 is TGCGCCAGCAGCTGGACTAGCGGATCCTACGAGCAGTACGTC. Translated, it gives CASSWTSGSYEQYV.